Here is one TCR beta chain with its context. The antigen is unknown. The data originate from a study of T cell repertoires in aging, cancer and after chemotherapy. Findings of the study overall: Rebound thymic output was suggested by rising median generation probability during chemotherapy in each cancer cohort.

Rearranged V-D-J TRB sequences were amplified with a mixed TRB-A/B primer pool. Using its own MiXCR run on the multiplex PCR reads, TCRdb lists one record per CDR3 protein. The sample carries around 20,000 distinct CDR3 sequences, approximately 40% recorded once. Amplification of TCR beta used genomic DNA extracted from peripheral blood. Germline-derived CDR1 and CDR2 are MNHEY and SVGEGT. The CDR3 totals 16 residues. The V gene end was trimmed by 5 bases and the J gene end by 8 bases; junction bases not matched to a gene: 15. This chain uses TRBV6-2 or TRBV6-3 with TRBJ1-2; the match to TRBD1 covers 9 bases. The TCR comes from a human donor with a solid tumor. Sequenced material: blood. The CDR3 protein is CASSPTNPYRGHGYTF. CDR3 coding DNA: TGTGCCAGCAGTCCAACCAACCCATACAGGGGGCACGGCTACACCTTC.